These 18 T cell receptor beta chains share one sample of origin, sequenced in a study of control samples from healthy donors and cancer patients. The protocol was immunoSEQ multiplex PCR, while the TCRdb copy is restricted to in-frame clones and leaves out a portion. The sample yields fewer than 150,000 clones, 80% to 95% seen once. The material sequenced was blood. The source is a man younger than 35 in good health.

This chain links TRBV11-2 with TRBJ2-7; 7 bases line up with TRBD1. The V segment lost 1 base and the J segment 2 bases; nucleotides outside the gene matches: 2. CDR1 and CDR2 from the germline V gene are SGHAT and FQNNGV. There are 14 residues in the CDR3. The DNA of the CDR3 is TGTGCCAGCAGCTTAGGACAGGGTGCCTACGAGCAGTACTTC. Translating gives CASSLGQGAYEQYF.

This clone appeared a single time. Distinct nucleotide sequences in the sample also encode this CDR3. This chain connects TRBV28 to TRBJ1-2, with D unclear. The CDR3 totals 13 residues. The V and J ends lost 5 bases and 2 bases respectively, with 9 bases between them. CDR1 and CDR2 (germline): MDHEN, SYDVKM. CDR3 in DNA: TGTGCCAGCAGTCTAGGACGGAACTATGGCTACACCTTC. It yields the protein CASSLGRNYGYTF.

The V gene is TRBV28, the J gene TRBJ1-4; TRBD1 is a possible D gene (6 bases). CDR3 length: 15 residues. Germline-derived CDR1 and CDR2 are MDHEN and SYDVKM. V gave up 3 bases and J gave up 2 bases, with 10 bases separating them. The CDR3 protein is CASSFDRFTNEKLFF. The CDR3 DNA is TGTGCCAGCAGTTTCGACAGGTTTACTAATGAAAAACTGTTTTTT.

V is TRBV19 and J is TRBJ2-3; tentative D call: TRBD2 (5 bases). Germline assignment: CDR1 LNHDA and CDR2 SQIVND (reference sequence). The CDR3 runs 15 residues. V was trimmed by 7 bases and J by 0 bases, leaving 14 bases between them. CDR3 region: CASKAGGTSTDTQYF. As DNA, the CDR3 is TGTGCCAGTAAGGCGGGCGGTACTAGCACAGATACGCAGTATTTT.

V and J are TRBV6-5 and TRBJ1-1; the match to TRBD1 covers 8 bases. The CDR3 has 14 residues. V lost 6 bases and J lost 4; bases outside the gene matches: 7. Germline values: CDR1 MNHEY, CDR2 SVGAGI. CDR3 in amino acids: CASSGGQGRTEAFF. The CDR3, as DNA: TGTGCCAGCAGCGGCGGACAGGGACGCACTGAAGCTTTCTTT.

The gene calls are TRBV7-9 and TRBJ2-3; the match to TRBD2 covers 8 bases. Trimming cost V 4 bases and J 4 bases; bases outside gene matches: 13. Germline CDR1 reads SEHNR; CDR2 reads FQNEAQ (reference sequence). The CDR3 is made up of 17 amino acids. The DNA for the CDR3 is TGTGCCAGCAGCTCCATACTTAGCGGGGAAGAGGCAGATACGCAGTATTTT. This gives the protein CASSSILSGEEADTQYF.

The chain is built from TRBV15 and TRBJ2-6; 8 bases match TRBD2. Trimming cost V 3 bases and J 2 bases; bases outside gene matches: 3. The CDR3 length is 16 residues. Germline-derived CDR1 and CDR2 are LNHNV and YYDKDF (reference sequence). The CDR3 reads CATSRTGGTGANVLTF. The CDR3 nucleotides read TGTGCCACCAGCAGGACGGGGGGGACTGGGGCCAACGTCCTGACTTTC.

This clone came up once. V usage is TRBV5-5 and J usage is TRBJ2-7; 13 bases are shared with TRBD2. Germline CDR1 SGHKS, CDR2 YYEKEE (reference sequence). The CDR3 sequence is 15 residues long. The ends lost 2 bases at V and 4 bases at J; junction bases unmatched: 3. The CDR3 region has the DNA TGTGCCAGCAGCTTACTAGCGGGGGGGTCTTACGAGCAGTACTTC. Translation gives CASSLLAGGSYEQYF. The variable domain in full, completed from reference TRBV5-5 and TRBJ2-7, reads DAGVTQSPTHLIKTRGQQVTLRCSPISGHKSVSWYQQVLGQGPQFIFQYYEKEERGRGNFPDRFSARQFPNYSSELNVNALLLGDSALYLCASSLLAGGSYEQYFGPGTRLTVT.

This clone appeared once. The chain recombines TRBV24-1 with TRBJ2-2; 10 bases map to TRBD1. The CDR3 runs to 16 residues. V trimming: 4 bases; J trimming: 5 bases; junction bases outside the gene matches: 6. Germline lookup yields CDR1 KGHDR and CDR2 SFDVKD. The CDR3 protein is CATSEPTGGGTGELFF. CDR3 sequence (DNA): TGTGCCACCAGTGAACCGACAGGGGGCGGGACCGGGGAGCTGTTTTTT.

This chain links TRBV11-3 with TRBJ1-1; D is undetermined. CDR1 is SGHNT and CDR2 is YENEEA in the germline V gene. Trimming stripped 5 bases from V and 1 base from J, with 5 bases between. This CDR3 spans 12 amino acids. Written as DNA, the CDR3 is TGTGCCAGCAGCCCCAGGAACACTGAAGCTTTCTTT. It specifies CASSPRNTEAFF.

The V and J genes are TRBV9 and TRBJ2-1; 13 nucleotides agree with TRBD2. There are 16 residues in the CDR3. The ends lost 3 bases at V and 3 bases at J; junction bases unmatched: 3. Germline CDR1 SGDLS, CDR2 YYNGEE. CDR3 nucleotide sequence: TGTGCCAGCAGCGGCCGACTAGCGGGAGGCTACAATGAGCAGTTCTTC. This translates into CASSGRLAGGYNEQFF.

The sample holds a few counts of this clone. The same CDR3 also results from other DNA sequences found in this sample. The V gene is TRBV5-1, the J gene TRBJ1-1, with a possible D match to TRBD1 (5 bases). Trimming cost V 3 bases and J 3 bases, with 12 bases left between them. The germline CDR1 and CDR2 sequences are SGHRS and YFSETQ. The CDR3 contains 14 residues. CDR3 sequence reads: CASSSAGGYTEAFF. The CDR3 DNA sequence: TGCGCCAGCAGCTCGGCGGGGGGTTACACTGAAGCTTTCTTT.

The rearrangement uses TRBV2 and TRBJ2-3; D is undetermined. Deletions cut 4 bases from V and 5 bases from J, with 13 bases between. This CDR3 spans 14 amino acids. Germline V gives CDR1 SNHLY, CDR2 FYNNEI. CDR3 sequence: CASSVATKRDTQYF. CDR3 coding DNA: TGTGCCAGCAGTGTCGCAACTAAAAGAGATACGCAGTATTTT.

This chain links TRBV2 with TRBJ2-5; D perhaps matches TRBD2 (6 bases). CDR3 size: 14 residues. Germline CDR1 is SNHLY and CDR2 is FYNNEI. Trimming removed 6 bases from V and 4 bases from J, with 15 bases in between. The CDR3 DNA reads TGTGCCAGCAGGGCCGGCGTGGGGGGAGAGACCCAGTACTTC. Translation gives CASRAGVGGETQYF.

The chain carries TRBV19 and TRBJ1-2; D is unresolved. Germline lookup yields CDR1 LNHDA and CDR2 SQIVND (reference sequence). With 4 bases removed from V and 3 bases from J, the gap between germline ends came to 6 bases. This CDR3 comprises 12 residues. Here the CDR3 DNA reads TGTGCCAGTAGTAAGGGTGACTATGGCTACACCTTC. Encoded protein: CASSKGDYGYTF.

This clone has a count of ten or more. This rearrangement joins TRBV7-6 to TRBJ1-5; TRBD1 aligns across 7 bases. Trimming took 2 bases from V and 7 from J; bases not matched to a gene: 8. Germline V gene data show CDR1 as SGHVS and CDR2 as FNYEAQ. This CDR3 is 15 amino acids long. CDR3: CASSLSQGPDQPQHF. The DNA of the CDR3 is TGTGCCAGCAGCTTATCACAGGGGCCGGACCAGCCCCAGCATTTT. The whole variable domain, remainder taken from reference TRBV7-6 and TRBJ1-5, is GAGVSQSPRYKVTKRGQDVALRCDPISGHVSLYWYRQALGQGPEFLTYFNYEAQQDKSGLPNDRFSAERPEGSISTLTIQRTEQRDSAMYRCASSLSQGPDQPQHFGDGTRLSIL.

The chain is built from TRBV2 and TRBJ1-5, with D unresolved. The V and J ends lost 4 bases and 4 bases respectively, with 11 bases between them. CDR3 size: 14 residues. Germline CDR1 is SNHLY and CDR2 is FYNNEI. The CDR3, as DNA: TGTGCCAGCAGTGGTTCGCGGGTTAATCAGCCCCAGCATTTT. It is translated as CASSGSRVNQPQHF.

The CDR3, as DNA: TGTGCCAGCTCACCAAGTGATACTAGACAAGCTTTCTTT. As protein: CASSPSDTRQAFF. The V gene is TRBV18, the J gene TRBJ1-1, with unresolved D. V lost 2 bases and J 9 bases, leaving 13 bases between the germline ends. Germline V CDR1 and CDR2: KGHSH, LQKENI. The CDR3 covers 13 residues.